These 25 T cell receptor beta chains originate from one sample sequenced in a study of T cell repertoires in cytomegalovirus infection. Each CDR3 protein is one row after TCRdb ran MiXCR on the reads. The sample includes about 740,000 distinct CDR3 sequences, approximately 34% of them seen just once. The sample comprised PBMCs. These receptors all stem from a human donor in good health (CMV status not recorded). Some clones in this sample may be carry-over from other donors' samples.

A single count supports this clonotype. This rearrangement joins TRBV14 to TRBJ2-1; 8 bases are shared with TRBD2. Trimming took 4 bases from V and 2 from J; bases not matched to a gene: 4. The CDR3 loop spans 15 amino acids. Germline lookup yields CDR1 SGHDN and CDR2 FVKESK. The CDR3 DNA sequence: TGTGCCAGCAGCCGGGCGGGAGGCCCCTACAATGAGCAGTTCTTC. It specifies CASSRAGGPYNEQFF. The full variable domain, completed using reference TRBV14 and TRBJ2-1, is EAGVTQFPSHSVIEKGQTVTLRCDPISGHDNLYWYRRVMGKEIKFLLHFVKESKQDESGMPNNRFLAERTGGTYSTLKVQPAELEDSGVYFCASSRAGGPYNEQFFGPGTRLTVL.

This clonotype occurred a few times. The J gene is TRBJ2-1, the V gene TRBV7-2, with 11 positions matching TRBD2. V was clipped by 5 bases and J by 8 bases; unmatched bases: 11. The CDR3 loop spans 16 amino acids. In germline, CDR1 is SGHTA, CDR2 FQGNSA. The CDR3 DNA is TGTGCCAGCAGCCCGACTCCGACTAGCGGGAAATATGAGCAGTTCTTC. Amino acid sequence: CASSPTPTSGKYEQFF.

This clonotype was seen at least ten times. J is TRBJ2-1 and V is TRBV7-6; maybe TRBD2 (6 bases). CDR1 is SGHVS and CDR2 is FNYEAQ in the germline V gene. This CDR3 region has 13 residues. Trimming took 2 bases from V and 7 from J, leaving 9 bases between them. In DNA, the CDR3 is TGTGCCAGCAGCTTACGTGGGGGGAATGAGCAGTTCTTC. Residues: CASSLRGGNEQFF.

This clonotype was picked up many times. The J gene is TRBJ1-2, the V gene TRBV10-3; D remains ambiguous. V gave up 3 bases and J gave up 4 bases, with 12 bases separating them. This CDR3 contains 14 residues. Germline V gene sequence: CDR1 ENHRY, CDR2 SYGVKD. CDR3 sequence: CAISDPGGSYGYTF. The DNA for the CDR3 is TGTGCCATCAGTGATCCAGGTGGATCCTATGGCTACACCTTC.

This clonotype was seen ten or more times. This sequence joins TRBV5-8 and TRBJ2-6; D remains ambiguous. Germline loops: CDR1 SGHTS, CDR2 YDEGEE. The V end lost 3 bases, the J end lost 0 bases, and 13 bases lay between the germline ends. CDR3 length: 17 residues. This CDR3 reads CASSYLIDPSGANVLTF. CDR3 coding DNA: TGTGCCAGCAGCTACCTAATCGATCCCTCTGGGGCCAACGTCCTGACTTTC.

This chain joins TRBV7-9 and TRBJ1-2, with 7 positions matching TRBD1. The CDR3 contains 13 residues. From germline, CDR1 is SEHNR and CDR2 FQNEAQ (reference sequence). J gave up 4 bases and V 6 bases, and 5 bases lay outside the gene matches. Here the CDR3 reads CASSWDSGYGYTF. The CDR3 nucleotides are TGTGCCAGCAGTTGGGACAGCGGCTATGGCTACACCTTC.

The chain joins TRBV27 to TRBJ2-7, with TRBD1 matching 8 bases. The germline V gene encodes CDR1 MNHEY and CDR2 SMNVEV (reference sequence). V lost 5 bases to trimming and J lost 2 bases; unmatched junction nucleotides: 11. The CDR3 contains 16 residues. In DNA form, the CDR3 reads TGTGCCAGCAGTGGACCGACAGGGGAAATCCCCTACGAGCAGTACTTC. It codes for CASSGPTGEIPYEQYF.

J is TRBJ2-1 and V is TRBV28; possibly TRBD2 for D (6 bases). Germline-derived CDR1 and CDR2 are MDHEN and SYDVKM. This CDR3 region has 16 residues. V was clipped by 4 bases and J by 8 bases, with 21 bases between them. CDR3 sequence reads: CASSSGTSRRGDEQFF. The DNA of the CDR3 is TGTGCCAGCAGTTCCGGCACTAGCAGGCGTGGGGATGAGCAGTTCTTC.

This chain links TRBV29-1 with TRBJ2-5; no firm D call. The CDR3 is 14 amino acids. Germline V gives CDR1 SQVTM, CDR2 ANQGSEA. V lost 8 bases, J lost 2 bases, and 18 bases lay in between. The CDR3 reads CSPVPGWGQETQYF. CDR3 in DNA: TGCAGCCCCGTCCCCGGTTGGGGTCAAGAGACCCAGTACTTC.

The chain has TRBV20-1 and TRBJ1-2; TRBD1 is a possible D gene (6 bases). The CDR3 has 15 residues. Germline CDR1 DFQATT, CDR2 SNEGSKA (reference sequence). V was pared by 6 bases and J by 2 bases, with 19 bases between. The CDR3 sequence: CSASPGQPTNYGYTF. CDR3 nucleotide sequence: TGCAGTGCCTCCCCTGGACAGCCGACCAACTATGGCTACACCTTC.

The CDR3 is CASSVTGGAGDTQYF. For the CDR3, the DNA is TGCGCCAGCAGTGTCACGGGGGGGGCTGGGGATACGCAGTATTTT. The chain combines TRBV5-1 with TRBJ2-3; 8 bases line up with TRBD2. After removal of 5 bases from V and 6 bases from J, the junction contained 11 bases not matched to a gene. The CDR3 totals 15 residues. The V gene's germline CDR1 is SGHRS and CDR2 YFSETQ.

The table lists this clonotype with a count of one. The V gene is TRBV29-1, the J gene TRBJ2-1; a possible D gene is TRBD2 (5 bases). The V and J ends lost 3 bases and 1 base respectively, with 19 bases between them. Per the germline V gene, CDR1 is SQVTM and CDR2 is ANQGSEA. The CDR3 length is 17 residues. CDR3 sequence reads: CSVDSAVSLGSYNEQFF. CDR3 sequence (DNA): TGCAGCGTTGACTCAGCGGTGAGCCTTGGGTCCTACAATGAGCAGTTCTTC.

The chain recombines TRBV4-2 with TRBJ2-1; a possible D gene is TRBD2 (5 bases). Germline loops: CDR1 LGHNA, CDR2 YNFKEQ. V lost 0 bases to trimming and J lost 5 bases, with 11 bases between them. This CDR3 is built from 15 residues. CDR3 coding DNA: TGTGCCAGCAGCCAAGATCTCCGGGGAAACAATGAGCAGTTCTTC. Its translation: CASSQDLRGNNEQFF.

The chain employs TRBV20-1 and TRBJ1-2; D is ambiguous. Trimming left V 7 bases short and J 8 bases short, with 23 bases between. The CDR3 runs 14 residues. Per the germline V gene, CDR1 is DFQATT and CDR2 is SNEGSKA (reference sequence). For the CDR3, the DNA is TGCAGTGTTATCACCAAAAACGGCGTGTACGGCTACACCTTC. As protein: CSVITKNGVYGYTF.

The chain recombines TRBV6-5 with TRBJ1-1; TRBD1 is a possible D gene (5 bases). V lost 9 bases and J lost 1, with 12 bases in between. This CDR3 comprises 13 residues. Germline V gene data show CDR1 as MNHEY and CDR2 as SVGAGI. The CDR3: CASGDSRNTEAFF. The CDR3 coding sequence is TGTGCCAGTGGGGACTCTCGGAACACTGAAGCTTTCTTT.

In DNA form, the CDR3 reads TGTGCCAGCAGTGCCCAAGGGGGAAGCAATCAGCCCCAGCATTTT. Protein: CASSAQGGSNQPQHF. The chain links TRBV12-3 or TRBV12-4 to TRBJ1-5; perhaps TRBD1 as D (6 bases). The CDR3 runs to 15 residues. Trimming took off 5 bases at V and 1 base at J, with 12 bases between the two ends.

As for this clonotype: The junction shows a germline mismatch at one end, possibly a read error. The J gene is TRBJ2-5, the V gene TRBV25-1; possibly TRBD2 for D (6 bases). CDR1 is MGHDK and CDR2 is SYGVNS in the germline V gene. The CDR3 sequence is 14 residues long. CDR3 loop: CSSSKYGGRKTQYF. The CDR3 DNA is TGTTCCAGCAGTAAATACGGAGGGCGAAAGACCCAGTACTTC. The full variable domain, with the rest looked up from reference TRBV25-1 and TRBJ2-5, is EADIYQTPRYLVIGTGKKITLECSQTMGHDKMYWYQQDPGMELHLIHYSYGVNSTEKGDLSSESTVSRIRTEHFPLTLESARPSHTSQYLCSSSKYGGRKTQYFGPGTRLLVL.

The chain is built from TRBV4-2 and TRBJ2-3; the match to TRBD2 covers 8 bases. The length of the CDR3 is 15 residues. The germline gives CDR1 LGHNA, CDR2 YNFKEQ. J was trimmed by 1 base and V by 5 bases; bases with no gene match: 5. The CDR3 loop is CASSVVAGCTDTQYF. The CDR3 DNA reads as TGTGCCAGCAGCGTGGTAGCGGGGTGCACAGATACGCAGTATTTT.

This clonotype was counted at least ten times. This sequence joins TRBV7-2 and TRBJ2-3, with a weak D call TRBD1 (5 bases). V lost 1 base and J lost 0, with 11 bases in between. The CDR3 extends over 16 amino acids. CDR1 and CDR2 (germline): SGHTA, FQGNSA. For the CDR3, the DNA is TGTGCCAGCAGCTTAGGTGGGGCCCCTAGCACAGATACGCAGTATTTT. Translating gives CASSLGGAPSTDTQYF. The whole variable domain, remainder taken from reference TRBV7-2 and TRBJ2-3, is GAGVSQSPSNKVTEKGKDVELRCDPISGHTALYWYRQSLGQGLEFLIYFQGNSAPDKSGLPSDRFSAERTGGSVSTLTIQRTQQEDSAVYLCASSLGGAPSTDTQYFGPGTRLTVL.

This clonotype was seen ten or more times. This chain links TRBV7-8 with TRBJ2-5, with 7 bases that match TRBD1. Trimming cost V 5 bases and J 3 bases; bases outside gene matches: 9. CDR1 and CDR2 from the germline V gene are SGHVS and FQNEAQ. This CDR3 has 15 amino acids. CDR3 nucleotide sequence: TGTGCCAGCAGCCCGACAGGGCGCCAAGAAGAGACCCAGTACTTC. Residues: CASSPTGRQEETQYF. The full variable domain, completed using reference TRBV7-8 and TRBJ2-5, is GAGVSQSPRYKVAKRGQDVALRCDPISGHVSLFWYQQALGQGPEFLTYFQNEAQLDKSGLPSDRFFAERPEGSVSTLKIQRTQQEDSAVYLCASSPTGRQEETQYFGPGTRLLVL.

This chain connects TRBV28 to TRBJ2-7, with D perhaps matching TRBD2 (6 bases). The CDR3 has 17 amino acids. Trimming removed 5 bases from V and 1 base from J, with 21 bases in between. Looked up from germline, CDR1 is MDHEN and CDR2 is SYDVKM. CDR3 in amino acids: CASSPSAGRRLSYEQYF. CDR3 coding DNA: TGTGCCAGCAGTCCCTCTGCGGGGCGGAGACTGTCCTACGAGCAGTACTTC. The entire variable domain, with the rest obtained from reference TRBV28 and TRBJ2-7, is as follows: DVKVTQSSRYLVKRTGEKVFLECVQDMDHENMFWYRQDPGLGLRLIYFSYDVKMKEKGDIPEGYSVSREKKERFSLILESASTNQTSMYLCASSPSAGRRLSYEQYFGPGTRLTVT.

The DNA for the CDR3 is TGTGCCAGCAGTTACCTCGGCCCCCCGGAGGCGGTCGATGAGCAGTTCTTC. Translated: CASSYLGPPEAVDEQFF. The V gene is TRBV6-5, the J gene TRBJ2-1, with a possible D match to TRBD2 (5 bases). The CDR3 is made up of 17 amino acids. Germline CDR1 is MNHEY and CDR2 is SVGAGI. V lost 2 bases and J 8 bases, leaving 22 bases between the germline ends.

A few counts support this clonotype. This chain links TRBV6-6 with TRBJ1-1; no reliable D call. Trimming cost V 5 bases and J 0 bases, with 4 bases left between them. The CDR3 contains 12 residues. Per germline, CDR1 MNHNY and CDR2 SVGAGI (reference sequence). As DNA, the CDR3 is TGTGCCAGCAGTGTACTGAACACTGAAGCTTTCTTT. It codes for CASSVLNTEAFF.

Comments on this clonotype: Being one base from a much bigger clone, this may be a read error. V and J are TRBV11-2 and TRBJ1-5; D gene unclear. The CDR3 sequence is 13 residues long. Germline lookup yields CDR1 SGHAT and CDR2 FQNNGV. The CDR3 DNA reads TGTGCCAGCAGCTTAGATTTTAATCAGCCCCATCATTTT. As protein: CASSLDFNQPHHF.

DNA of the CDR3: TGTGCCAGCAGTTTTCAGGTTGAAAAACTGTTTTTT. Protein sequence: CASSFQVEKLFF. The chain employs TRBV12-3 or TRBV12-4 and TRBJ1-4; D remains unclear. Trimming took 3 bases from V and 7 from J, leaving 6 bases between them. This CDR3 has 12 residues.